This section outlines one T cell receptor beta chain sequence together with its context. The antigen is undetermined. The data belong to a study of early T cells in non-severe SARS-CoV-2 infection. Study summary: With bulk RNA from unsorted whole blood as input, sequencing yielded unpaired chains. General study points: Matching results from VDJdb favored anti-spike CD8 responses, leaving private and CD4 specificities undetected.

The CDR3 totals 14 residues. CDR1 and CDR2 (germline): DFQATT, SNEGSKA (reference sequence). Unique molecular identifiers (one per individual cDNA molecule) were attached. TCRdb ran MiXCR on the 5' RACE reads and lists one entry per CDR3 protein. This table holds roughly 120,000 distinct CDR3 sequences, around 12% found once. This receptor was obtained from an adult who was a healthcare worker with PCR-confirmed SARS-CoV-2 infection or an uninfected control (not recorded which). Specimen: whole blood, collected at baseline. The chain joins TRBV20-1 to TRBJ2-1; 8 bases are a match to TRBD2. CDR3 nucleotides: TGCAGGCCCCCCCCGACGGGAGGGTTCAATGAGCAGTTCTTC. Its translation: CRPPPTGGFNEQFF.